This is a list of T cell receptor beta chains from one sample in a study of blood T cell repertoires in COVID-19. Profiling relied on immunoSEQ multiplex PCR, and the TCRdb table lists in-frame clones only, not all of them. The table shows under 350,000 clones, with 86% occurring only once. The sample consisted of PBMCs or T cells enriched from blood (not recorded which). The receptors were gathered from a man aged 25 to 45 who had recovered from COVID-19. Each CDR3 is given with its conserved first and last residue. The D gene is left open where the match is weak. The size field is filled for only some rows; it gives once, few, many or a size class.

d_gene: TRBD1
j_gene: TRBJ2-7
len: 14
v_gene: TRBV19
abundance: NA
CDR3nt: TGTGCCAGTAGTCCCCGGACAGGGGTCTACGAGCAGTACTTC
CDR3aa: CASSPRTGVYEQYF

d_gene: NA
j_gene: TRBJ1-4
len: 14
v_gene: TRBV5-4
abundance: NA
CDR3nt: TGTGCCAGCAGCCCACGGCGGGGTGACGAAAAACTGTTTTTT
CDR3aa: CASSPRRGDEKLFF

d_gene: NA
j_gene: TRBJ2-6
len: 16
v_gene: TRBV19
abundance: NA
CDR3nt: TGTGCCAGTAGTACCCGGGGAGCTACTGGGGCCAACGTCCTGACTTTC
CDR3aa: CASSTRGATGANVLTF

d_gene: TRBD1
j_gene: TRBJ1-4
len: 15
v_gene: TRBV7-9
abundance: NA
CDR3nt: TGTGCCAGCAGCCCTCGGACAGGGGGCGATGAAAAACTGTTTTTT
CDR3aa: CASSPRTGGDEKLFF

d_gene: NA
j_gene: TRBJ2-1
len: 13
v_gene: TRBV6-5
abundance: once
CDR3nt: TGTGCCAGCGACAAAAACTCCTACAATGAGCAGTTCTTC
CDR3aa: CASDKNSYNEQFF

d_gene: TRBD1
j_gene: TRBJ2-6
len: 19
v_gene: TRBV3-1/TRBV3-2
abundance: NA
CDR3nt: TGTGCCAGCAGCCAAGATCACCGGGACAGGGCGACTGGGGCCAACGTCCTGACTTTC
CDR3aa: CASSQDHRDRATGANVLTF

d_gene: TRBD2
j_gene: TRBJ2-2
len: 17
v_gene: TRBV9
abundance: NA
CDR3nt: TGTGCCAGCAGCGTAATGTCAGGCGGGAGGAACACCGGGGAGCTGTTTTTT
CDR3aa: CASSVMSGGRNTGELFF

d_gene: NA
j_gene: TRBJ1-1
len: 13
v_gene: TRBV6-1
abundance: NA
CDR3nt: TGTGCCAGCAGTGAACCGGGGAACACTGAAGCTTTCTTT
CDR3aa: CASSEPGNTEAFF

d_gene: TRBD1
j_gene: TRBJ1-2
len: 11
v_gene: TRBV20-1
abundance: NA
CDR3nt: TGCAGTGCTTCCGGGACAGGCGACTACACCTTC
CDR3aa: CSASGTGDYTF

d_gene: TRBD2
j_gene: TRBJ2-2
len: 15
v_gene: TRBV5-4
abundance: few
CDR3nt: TGTGCCAGCAGCTTTGGCGGGAGTAGTACCGGGGAGCTGTTTTTT
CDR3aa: CASSFGGSSTGELFF

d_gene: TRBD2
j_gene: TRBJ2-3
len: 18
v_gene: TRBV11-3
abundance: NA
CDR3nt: TGTGCCAGCAGCTTACGCCAGCGGGGGGGCCTTGGCGCAGATACGCAGTATTTT
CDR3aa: CASSLRQRGGLGADTQYF

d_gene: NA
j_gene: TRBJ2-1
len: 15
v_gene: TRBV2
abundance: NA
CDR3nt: TGTGCCAGCAAGGGAGAGGACAGCTCCTACAATGAGCAGTTCTTC
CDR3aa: CASKGEDSSYNEQFF

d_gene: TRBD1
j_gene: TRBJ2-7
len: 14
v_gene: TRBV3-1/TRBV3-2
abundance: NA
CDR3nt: TGTGCCAGCAGCCAAGGAGGACAGGTTAACGAGCAGTACTTC
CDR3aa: CASSQGGQVNEQYF

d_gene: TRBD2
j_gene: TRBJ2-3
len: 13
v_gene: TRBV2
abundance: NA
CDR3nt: TGTGCCAGCACGGCTGGGGGGGAGAATACGCAGTATTTT
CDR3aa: CASTAGGENTQYF

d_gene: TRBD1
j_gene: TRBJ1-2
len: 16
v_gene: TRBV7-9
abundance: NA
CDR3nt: TGTGCCAGCAGCTTAAGGGGGGGACAGGTGAACTATGGCTACACCTTC
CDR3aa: CASSLRGGQVNYGYTF

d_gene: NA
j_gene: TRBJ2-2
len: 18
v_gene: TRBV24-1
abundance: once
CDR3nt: TGTGCCACCAGTGATGGGGTAACAGGGACCACTAACACCGGGGAGCTGTTTTTT
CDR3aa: CATSDGVTGTTNTGELFF

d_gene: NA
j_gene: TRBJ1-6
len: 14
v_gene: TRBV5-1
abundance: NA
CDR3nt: TGCGCCAGCAGCGTTCGGCGGGGGAATTCACCCCTCCACTTT
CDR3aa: CASSVRRGNSPLHF

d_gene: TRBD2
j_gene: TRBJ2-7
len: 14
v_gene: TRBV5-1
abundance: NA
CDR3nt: TGCGCCAGCAGCTCCGGACTAGCCTCCTACGAGCAGTACTTC
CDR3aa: CASSSGLASYEQYF

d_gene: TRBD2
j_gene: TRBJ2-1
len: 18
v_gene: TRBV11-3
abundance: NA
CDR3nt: TGTGCCAGCAGCCCGGGAGGGGGGGCTAGCCTAGCTTACAATGAGCAGTTCTTC
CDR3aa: CASSPGGGASLAYNEQFF

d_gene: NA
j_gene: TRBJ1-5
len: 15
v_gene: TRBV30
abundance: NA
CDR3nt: TGTGCCTGGAGCGAAGACAGCCATAGCAATCAGCCCCAGCATTTT
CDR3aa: CAWSEDSHSNQPQHF

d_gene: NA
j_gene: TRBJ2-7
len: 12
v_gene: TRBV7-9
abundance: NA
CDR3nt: TGTGCCAGCAGCCAGGACTACTACGAGCAGTACTTC
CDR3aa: CASSQDYYEQYF

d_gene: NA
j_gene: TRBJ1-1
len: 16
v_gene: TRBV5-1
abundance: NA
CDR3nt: TGCGCCAGCAGCTTCGGCAGGGCAACTACGAACACTGAAGCTTTCTTT
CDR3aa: CASSFGRATTNTEAFF

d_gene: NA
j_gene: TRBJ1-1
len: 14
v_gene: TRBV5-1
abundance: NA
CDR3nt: TGCGCCAGCAGCACCCAGGGAGGTAGCACTGAAGCTTTCTTT
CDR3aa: CASSTQGGSTEAFF

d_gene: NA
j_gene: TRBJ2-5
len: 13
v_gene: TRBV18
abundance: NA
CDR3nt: TGTGCCAGCTCACCAGGGCGAAAAGAGACCCAGTACTTC
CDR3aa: CASSPGRKETQYF

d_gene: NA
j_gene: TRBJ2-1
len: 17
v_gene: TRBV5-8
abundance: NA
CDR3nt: TGTGCCAGCAGCTTGGAACAGGCAGGCAGCTCCTACAATGAGCAGTTCTTC
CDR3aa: CASSLEQAGSSYNEQFF

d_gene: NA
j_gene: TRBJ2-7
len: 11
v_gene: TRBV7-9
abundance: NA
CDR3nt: TGTGCCAGCAGCTTACGGTACGAGCAGTACTTC
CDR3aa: CASSLRYEQYF

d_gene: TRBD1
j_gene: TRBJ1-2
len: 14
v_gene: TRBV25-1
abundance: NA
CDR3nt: TGTGCCAGCAGCCCCGGGACAGGGGGATATGGCTACACCTTC
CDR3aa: CASSPGTGGYGYTF

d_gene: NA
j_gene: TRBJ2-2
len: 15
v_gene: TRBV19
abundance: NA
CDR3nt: TGTGCCAGTAGTATTATGGACTCCAACACCGGGGAGCTGTTTTTT
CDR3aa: CASSIMDSNTGELFF

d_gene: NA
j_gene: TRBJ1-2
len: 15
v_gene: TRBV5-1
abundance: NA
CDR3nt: TGCGCCAGCAAGCTTGCGTCAGGGGCAGACTATGGCTACACCTTC
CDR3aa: CASKLASGADYGYTF

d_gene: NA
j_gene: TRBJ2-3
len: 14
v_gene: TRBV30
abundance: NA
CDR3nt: TGTGCCTGGAGTGTAGCCAGGGCGAGTAATACGCAGTATTTT
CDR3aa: CAWSVARASNTQYF

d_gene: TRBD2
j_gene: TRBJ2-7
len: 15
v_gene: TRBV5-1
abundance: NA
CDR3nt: TGCGCCAGCAGCCGCGGGACTAGCGGGTCCTACGAGCAGTACTTC
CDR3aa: CASSRGTSGSYEQYF

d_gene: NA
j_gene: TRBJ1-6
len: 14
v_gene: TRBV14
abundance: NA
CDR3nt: TGTGCCAGCAGCCGAACAGGGACCAATTCACCCCTCCACTTT
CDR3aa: CASSRTGTNSPLHF

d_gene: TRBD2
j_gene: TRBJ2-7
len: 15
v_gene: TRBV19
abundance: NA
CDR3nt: TGTGCCAGTAGTTTAGGTACTAGCGGAACCGACGAGCAGTACTTC
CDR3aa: CASSLGTSGTDEQYF

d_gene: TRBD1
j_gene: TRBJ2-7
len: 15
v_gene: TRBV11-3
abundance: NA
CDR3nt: TGTGCCAGCAGCGCCCCTCGACAGGGCTTCTACGAGCAGTACTTC
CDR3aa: CASSAPRQGFYEQYF

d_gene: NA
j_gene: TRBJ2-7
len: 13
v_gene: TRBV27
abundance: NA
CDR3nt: TGTGCCAGCAGTGGAAAAGGGGTCTACGAGCAGTACTTC
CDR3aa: CASSGKGVYEQYF

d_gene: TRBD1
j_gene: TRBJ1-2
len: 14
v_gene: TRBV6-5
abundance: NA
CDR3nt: TGTGCCAGCAGTTACTCGGGACAGGCCGCTGGCTACACCTTC
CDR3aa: CASSYSGQAAGYTF

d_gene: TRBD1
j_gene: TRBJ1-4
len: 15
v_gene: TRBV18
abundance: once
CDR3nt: TGTGCCAGCTCACCATTGTCAGGGGGTAATGAAAAACTGTTTTTT
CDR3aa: CASSPLSGGNEKLFF

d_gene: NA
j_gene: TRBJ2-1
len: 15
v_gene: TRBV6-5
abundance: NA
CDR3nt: TGTGCCAGCAGTACCGCCCCGGGACTCAGCAATGAGCAGTTCTTC
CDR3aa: CASSTAPGLSNEQFF

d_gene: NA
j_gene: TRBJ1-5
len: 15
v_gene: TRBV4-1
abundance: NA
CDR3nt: TGCGCCAGCAGCCATTATACAGGAATCAATCAGCCCCAGCATTTT
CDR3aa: CASSHYTGINQPQHF

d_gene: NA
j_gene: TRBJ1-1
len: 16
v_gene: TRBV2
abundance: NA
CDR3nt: TGTGCCAGCAGCTTAGGGAGCAGGGGATGGGACACTGAAGCTTTCTTT
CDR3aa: CASSLGSRGWDTEAFF

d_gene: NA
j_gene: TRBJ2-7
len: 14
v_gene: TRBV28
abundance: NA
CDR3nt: TGTGCCAGCAGTTACAGGGGGGGCCGGTACGAGCAGTACTTC
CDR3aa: CASSYRGGRYEQYF

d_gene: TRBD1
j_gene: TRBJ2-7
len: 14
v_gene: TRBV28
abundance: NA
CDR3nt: TGTGCCAGCAGTCCCGACAGGGGGAACTACGAGCAGTACTTC
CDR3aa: CASSPDRGNYEQYF

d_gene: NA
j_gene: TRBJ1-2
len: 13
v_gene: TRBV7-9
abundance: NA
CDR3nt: TGTGCCAGCAGCTTCGGCCAGACTCCTGGCTACACCTTC
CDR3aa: CASSFGQTPGYTF

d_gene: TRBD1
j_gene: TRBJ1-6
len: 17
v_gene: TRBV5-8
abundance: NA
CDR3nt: TGTGCCAGCCACCGGGACAGGGACCCGGTGTATAATTCACCCCTCCACTTT
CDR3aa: CASHRDRDPVYNSPLHF